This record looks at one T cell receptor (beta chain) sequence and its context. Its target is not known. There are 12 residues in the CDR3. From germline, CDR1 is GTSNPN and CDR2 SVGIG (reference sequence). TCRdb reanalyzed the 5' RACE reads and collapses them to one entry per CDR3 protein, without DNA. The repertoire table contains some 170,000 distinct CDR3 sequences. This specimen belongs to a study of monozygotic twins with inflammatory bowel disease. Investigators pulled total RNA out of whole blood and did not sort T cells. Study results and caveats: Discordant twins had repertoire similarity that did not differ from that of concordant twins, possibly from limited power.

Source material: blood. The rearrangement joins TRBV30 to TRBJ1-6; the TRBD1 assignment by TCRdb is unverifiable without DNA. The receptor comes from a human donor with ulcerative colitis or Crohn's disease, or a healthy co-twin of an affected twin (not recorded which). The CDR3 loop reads CAADIGDSPLHF.